This is a list of T cell receptor beta chains from one sample in a study of blood T cell repertoires in COVID-19. Sequencing was performed with immunoSEQ multiplex PCR; in TCRdb, only in-frame clones are kept and a portion is missing. The table shows more than 25,000 clones, with roughly 85% occurring only once. The sequenced sample was peripheral blood. These receptors were obtained from a man in his sixties with active COVID-19. Both conserved end residues are part of each CDR3. The D gene is left open where the match is weak. Size is omitted from some rows. Given values are once, few, many or a class for expanded clones.

clone size,J gene,V gene,D gene,CDR3 DNA,CDR3 protein
.,TRBJ2-1,TRBV24-1,TRBD2,TGTGCCACCAGTGATGCCGGGAGGCACAATGAGCAGTTCTTC,CATSDAGRHNEQFF
.,TRBJ1-1,TRBV6-1,.,TGTGCCAGCAGTGAAAATCCGGGAACCAAAGCTTTCTTT,CASSENPGTKAFF
.,TRBJ2-1,TRBV5-1,TRBD2,TGCGCCAGCAGCTTGATAGCGGGAGACAATGAGCAGTTCTTC,CASSLIAGDNEQFF
.,TRBJ2-3,TRBV27,.,TGTGCCAGCAGTCCCATGGCAGGGAAAGTGAGGACGCAGTATTTT,CASSPMAGKVRTQYF
once,TRBJ2-2,TRBV27,.,TGTGCCAGCAGTTTGTATGGCGGTACTAACACCGGGGAGCTGTTTTTT,CASSLYGGTNTGELFF
.,TRBJ2-3,TRBV6-1,.,TGTGCCAGCAGTGAATACGCGACAGAAGTTTTCACAGATACGCAGTATTTT,CASSEYATEVFTDTQYF
.,TRBJ2-3,TRBV25-1,.,TGTGCCAGCGAAAAAGAAGCGGGCCCCACAGATACGCAGTATTTT,CASEKEAGPTDTQYF
.,TRBJ2-3,TRBV28,.,TGTGCCAGCAGCGCTCCGGGAGTCAGCCTGTTCACAGATACGCAGTATTTT,CASSAPGVSLFTDTQYF
.,TRBJ1-6,TRBV5-1,TRBD1,TGCGCCAGCAGCCCGGGACAGGGGTATTCACCCCTCCACTTT,CASSPGQGYSPLHF
.,TRBJ1-3,TRBV15,.,TGTGCCACCAGGACAGGCAACTCTGGAAACACCATATATTTT,CATRTGNSGNTIYF
once,TRBJ1-2,TRBV29-1,TRBD1,TGCAGCGTAACTATTACAGGGGAGTACACCTTC,CSVTITGEYTF
.,TRBJ2-7,TRBV28,TRBD2,TGTGCCAGCATGTCAAGACTAGCGGGAGGATTCTACGAGCAGTACTTC,CASMSRLAGGFYEQYF
.,TRBJ2-7,TRBV15,TRBD2,TGTGCCACCAGCAGAGGGGAAGCGGGAGGTTACGAGCAGTACTTC,CATSRGEAGGYEQYF
.,TRBJ2-1,TRBV5-4,TRBD2,TGTGCCAGCAGCTTCCGGGGGGGTGGACTGATTCCCCAAGGGCAGTTCTTC,CASSFRGGGLIPQGQFF
once,TRBJ2-3,TRBV7-9,TRBD2,TGTGCCAGCAGCTTAGGGGGACTAGCGGGAGGCACAGATACGCAGTATTTT,CASSLGGLAGGTDTQYF
once,TRBJ2-5,TRBV6-4,.,TGTGCCAGCAGTGGACTAGTTAGGTGTTGTCGAGAGACCCAGTACTTC,CASSGLVRCCRETQYF
.,TRBJ2-7,TRBV11-1,.,TGTGCCAGCAGCCCCTTTGCGACCTACGAGCAGTACTTC,CASSPFATYEQYF
.,TRBJ2-3,TRBV27,TRBD2,TGTGCCAGCACTAAAGCGGGAGTTTTAGAAGATACGCAGTATTTT,CASTKAGVLEDTQYF
.,TRBJ2-1,TRBV7-9,.,TGTGCCAGCAGCTTATTGGGGGGGGGCACGTACAATGAGCAGTTCTTC,CASSLLGGGTYNEQFF
once,TRBJ2-3,TRBV27,.,TGTGCCAGCAGTTTATGGGCCAGAGCTAGCACAGATACGCAGTATTTT,CASSLWARASTDTQYF
.,TRBJ2-1,TRBV6-5,.,TGTGCCAGCAATGCGCGGCATCCGAAAGACAATGAGCAGTTCTTC,CASNARHPKDNEQFF
.,TRBJ1-1,TRBV12-3/TRBV12-4,.,TGTGCCAGCAGTTTAGGGGAGGGGCTGGGAGCTTTCTTT,CASSLGEGLGAFF
.,TRBJ2-5,TRBV27,.,TGTGCCAGCAGTCGAAAAAGAGGGGAGACCCAGTACTTC,CASSRKRGETQYF
.,TRBJ2-1,TRBV7-8,TRBD2,TGTGCCAGCAGCTTAGTATCGCGGACTAGCGGGATAAATGAGCAGTTCTTC,CASSLVSRTSGINEQFF
.,TRBJ1-1,TRBV18,.,TGTGCCAGCTCACGACGGACAGACGTAGTAATGAACACTGAAGCTTTCTTT,CASSRRTDVVMNTEAFF
.,TRBJ2-3,TRBV5-6,TRBD2,TGTGCCAGCGGGCCAGCGGGAGGGGGAGATACGCAGTATTTT,CASGPAGGGDTQYF
.,TRBJ2-1,TRBV18,.,TGTGCCAGCTCACGACTTAGCACTGACAATGAGCAGTTCTTC,CASSRLSTDNEQFF
.,TRBJ1-2,TRBV5-1,TRBD1,TGCGCCAGCAGCTTGGGGGGGACAGGCCATGGCTACACCTTC,CASSLGGTGHGYTF
.,TRBJ2-2,TRBV11-3,.,TGTGCCAGCAGCCCCGCCGCAGGGATCACCGGGGAGCTGTTTTTT,CASSPAAGITGELFF
.,TRBJ1-2,TRBV29-1,.,TGCAGCGTTGAAGGGGAGCGAGGCGGCTACACCTTC,CSVEGERGGYTF
.,TRBJ1-4,TRBV5-6,.,TGTGCCAGCAGCCTCCCGGATGAAAAACTGTTTTTT,CASSLPDEKLFF
.,TRBJ2-3,TRBV9,TRBD2,TGTGCCAGCAGCGTAGGACTAGCGGGAGGAATAGATACGCAGTATTTT,CASSVGLAGGIDTQYF
.,TRBJ2-7,TRBV6-1,TRBD2,TGTGCCAGCAGTGACCCGACTAGCGGTGCCTACGAGCAGTACTTC,CASSDPTSGAYEQYF
.,TRBJ2-1,TRBV6-5,TRBD1,TGTGCCAGCAGACTAATAGGGACAGGATACAATGAGCAGTTCTTC,CASRLIGTGYNEQFF
.,TRBJ1-2,TRBV28,TRBD1,TGTGCCAGCAGTACTGGACAGGGGGCGGCGCGGTGGTATGGCTACACCTTC,CASSTGQGAARWYGYTF
.,TRBJ2-1,TRBV3-1/TRBV3-2,TRBD2,TGTGCCAGCAGCCAAGCAGGGGCTAGCGGGACCCTGGAGCAGTTCTTC,CASSQAGASGTLEQFF
.,TRBJ2-7,TRBV6-5,TRBD1,TGTGCCAGCAGTTATGATAGGGGGCGAGGAGAGCAGTACTTC,CASSYDRGRGEQYF
.,TRBJ2-3,TRBV20-1,.,TGCAGTGCTAGGAGGGTAGATACGCAGTATTTT,CSARRVDTQYF
.,TRBJ2-1,TRBV3-1/TRBV3-2,.,TGTGCCAGCAGCCAAGAAGCGGGGACATTATTTGGTGAGCAGTTCTTC,CASSQEAGTLFGEQFF
.,TRBJ2-1,TRBV18,TRBD1,TGTGCCAGCTCATCCCGACAGGGGTATTACAATGAGCAGTTCTTC,CASSSRQGYYNEQFF
.,TRBJ2-6,TRBV5-6,TRBD2,TGTGCCAGCAGCTGGGGGGGACCGGCCTCTGGGGCCAACGTCCTGACTTTC,CASSWGGPASGANVLTF
.,TRBJ2-2,TRBV5-1,TRBD1,TGCGCCAGCAGCTTAACCGGACAGGAGAACACCGGGGAGCTGTTTTTT,CASSLTGQENTGELFF
.,TRBJ2-1,TRBV7-3,TRBD2,TGTGCCAGCAGCTTAAATGGGGGAGGGTTCTCGGAAACGAGCTCCTACAATGAGCAGTTCTTC,CASSLNGGGFSETSSYNEQFF
.,TRBJ2-1,TRBV28,.,TGTGCCAGCAGTTTGGTAGCAAAAAGTGAGCAGTTCTTC,CASSLVAKSEQFF
.,TRBJ2-1,TRBV7-9,TRBD2,TGTGCCAGCAGCTTAAGGAGAGGATACGGGAGGCTCTACAATGAGCAGTTCTTC,CASSLRRGYGRLYNEQFF
.,TRBJ2-4,TRBV5-1,TRBD2,TGCGCCAGCAGCTTGTCTAGCGGGAGTGTAGACATTCAGTACTTC,CASSLSSGSVDIQYF
.,TRBJ2-3,TRBV28,.,TGTGCCAGCGGGGGCGCCTTGGATACGCAGTATTTT,CASGGALDTQYF
.,TRBJ1-6,TRBV6-5,.,TGTGCCAGCATTAGAGCTTATAATTCACCCCTCCACTTT,CASIRAYNSPLHF
.,TRBJ2-2,TRBV19,TRBD1,TGTGCCAGTCGACCGGGACAGTCGCCCACCGGGGAGCTGTTTTTT,CASRPGQSPTGELFF
.,TRBJ2-7,TRBV27,TRBD1,TGTGCCAGCAGTTCAAGGGACAGGGGGGGATCCTACGAGCAGTACTTC,CASSSRDRGGSYEQYF
.,TRBJ2-1,TRBV5-6,.,TGTGCCAGCAGCTTAAGGAGCTACTACAATGAGCAGTTCTTC,CASSLRSYYNEQFF
.,TRBJ1-1,TRBV5-1,.,TGCGCCAGCAGCTTCGGGCGGGATTCTGTGACTGAAGCTTTCTTT,CASSFGRDSVTEAFF
few,TRBJ2-1,TRBV10-3,.,TGTGCCATCAGCGACCGGGACTCCCTGACCCATAATGAGCAGTTCTTC,CAISDRDSLTHNEQFF
.,TRBJ2-5,TRBV10-3,TRBD2,TGTGCCATCAGTGCTGGGACTAGCGGGAGTAGAGAGACCCAGTACTTC,CAISAGTSGSRETQYF
.,TRBJ1-4,TRBV9,TRBD1,TGTGCCAGCAGCGAGACAGGGTTTCGCGAAAAACTGTTTTTT,CASSETGFREKLFF
.,TRBJ1-4,TRBV28,.,TGTGCCAGCAGTACAGGGTATTTTGGTAATGAAAAACTGTTTTTT,CASSTGYFGNEKLFF
.,TRBJ2-3,TRBV7-2,TRBD2,TGTGCCAGCAGCTTAGGGGGCGGGGGGGCAGATACGCAGTATTTT,CASSLGGGGADTQYF